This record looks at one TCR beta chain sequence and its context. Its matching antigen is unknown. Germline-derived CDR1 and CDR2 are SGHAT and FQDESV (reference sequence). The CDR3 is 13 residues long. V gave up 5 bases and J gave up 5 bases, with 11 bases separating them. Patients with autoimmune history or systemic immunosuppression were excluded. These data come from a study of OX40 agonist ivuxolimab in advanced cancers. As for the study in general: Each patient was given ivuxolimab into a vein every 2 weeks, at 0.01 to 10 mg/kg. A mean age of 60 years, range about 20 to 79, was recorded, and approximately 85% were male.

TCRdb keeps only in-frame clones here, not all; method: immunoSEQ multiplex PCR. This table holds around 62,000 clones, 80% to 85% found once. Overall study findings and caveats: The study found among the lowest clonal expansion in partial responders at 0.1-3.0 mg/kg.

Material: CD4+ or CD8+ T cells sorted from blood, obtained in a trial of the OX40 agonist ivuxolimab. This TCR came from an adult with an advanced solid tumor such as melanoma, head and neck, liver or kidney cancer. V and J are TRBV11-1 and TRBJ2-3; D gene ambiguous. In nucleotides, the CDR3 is TGTGCCAGCAGCCGCACCCGCGAAGATACGCAGTATTTT. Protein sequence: CASSRTREDTQYF.